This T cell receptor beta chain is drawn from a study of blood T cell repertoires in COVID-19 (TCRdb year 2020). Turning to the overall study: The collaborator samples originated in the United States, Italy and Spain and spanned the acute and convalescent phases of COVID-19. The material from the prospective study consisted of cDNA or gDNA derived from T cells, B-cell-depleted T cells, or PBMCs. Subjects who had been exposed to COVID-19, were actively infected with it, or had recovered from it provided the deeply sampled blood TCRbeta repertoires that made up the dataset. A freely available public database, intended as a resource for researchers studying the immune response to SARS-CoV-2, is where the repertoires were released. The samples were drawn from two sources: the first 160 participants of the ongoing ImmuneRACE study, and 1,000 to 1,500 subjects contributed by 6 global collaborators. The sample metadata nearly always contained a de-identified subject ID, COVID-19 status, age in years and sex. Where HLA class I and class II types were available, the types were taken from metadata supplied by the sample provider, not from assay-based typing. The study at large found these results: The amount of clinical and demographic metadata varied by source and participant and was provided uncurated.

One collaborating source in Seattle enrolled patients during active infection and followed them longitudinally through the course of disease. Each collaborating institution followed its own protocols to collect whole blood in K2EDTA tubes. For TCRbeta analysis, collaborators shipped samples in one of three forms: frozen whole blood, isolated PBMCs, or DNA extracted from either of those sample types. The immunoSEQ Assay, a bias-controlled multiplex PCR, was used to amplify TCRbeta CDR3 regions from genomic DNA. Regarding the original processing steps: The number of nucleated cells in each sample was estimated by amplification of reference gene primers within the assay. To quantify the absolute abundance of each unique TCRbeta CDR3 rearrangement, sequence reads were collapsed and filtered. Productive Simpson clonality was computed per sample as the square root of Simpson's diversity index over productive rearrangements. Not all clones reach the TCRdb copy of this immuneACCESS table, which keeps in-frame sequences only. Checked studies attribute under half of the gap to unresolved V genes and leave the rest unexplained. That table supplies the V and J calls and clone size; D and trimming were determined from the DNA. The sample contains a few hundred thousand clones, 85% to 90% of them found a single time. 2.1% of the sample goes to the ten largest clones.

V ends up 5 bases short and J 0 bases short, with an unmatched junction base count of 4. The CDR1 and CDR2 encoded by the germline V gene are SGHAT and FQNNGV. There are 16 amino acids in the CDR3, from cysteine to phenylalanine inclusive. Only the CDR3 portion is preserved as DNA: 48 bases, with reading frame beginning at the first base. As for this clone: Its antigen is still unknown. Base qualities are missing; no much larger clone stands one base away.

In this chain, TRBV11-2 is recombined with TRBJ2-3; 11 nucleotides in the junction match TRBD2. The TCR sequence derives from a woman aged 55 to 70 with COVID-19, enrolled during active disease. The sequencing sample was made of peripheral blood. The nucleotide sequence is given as TGTGCCAGCAGCCGACTAGCGGGGCCCAGCACAGATACGCAGTATTTT. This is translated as CASSRLAGPSTDTQYF.